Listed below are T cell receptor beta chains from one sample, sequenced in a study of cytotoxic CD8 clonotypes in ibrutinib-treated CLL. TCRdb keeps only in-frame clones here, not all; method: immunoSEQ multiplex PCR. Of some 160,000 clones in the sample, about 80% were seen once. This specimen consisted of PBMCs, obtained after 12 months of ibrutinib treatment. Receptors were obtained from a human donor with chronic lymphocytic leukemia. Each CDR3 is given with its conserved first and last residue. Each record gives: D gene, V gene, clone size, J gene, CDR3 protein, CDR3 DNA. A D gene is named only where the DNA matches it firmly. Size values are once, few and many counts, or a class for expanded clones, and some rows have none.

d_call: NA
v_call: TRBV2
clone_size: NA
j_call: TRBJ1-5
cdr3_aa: CASSDRGQPQHF
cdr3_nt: TGTGCCAGCAGTGATAGGGGTCAGCCCCAGCATTTT

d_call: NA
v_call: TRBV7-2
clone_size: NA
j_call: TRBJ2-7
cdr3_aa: CASSPYGPYEQYF
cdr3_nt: TGTGCCAGCAGCCCCTACGGGCCTTACGAGCAGTACTTC

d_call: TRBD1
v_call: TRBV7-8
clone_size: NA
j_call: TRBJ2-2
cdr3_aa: CASSLDRVTGELFF
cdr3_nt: TGTGCCAGCAGCCTGGACAGGGTCACCGGGGAGCTGTTTTTT

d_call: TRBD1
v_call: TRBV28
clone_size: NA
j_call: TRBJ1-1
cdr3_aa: CASSFPGTGGYTEAFF
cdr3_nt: TGTGCCAGCAGTTTTCCCGGGACAGGGGGCTACACTGAAGCTTTCTTT

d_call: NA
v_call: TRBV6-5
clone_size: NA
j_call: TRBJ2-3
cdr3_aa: CASSYTYSGSTDTQYF
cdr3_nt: TGTGCCAGCAGTTATACTTACAGTGGAAGCACAGATACGCAGTATTTT

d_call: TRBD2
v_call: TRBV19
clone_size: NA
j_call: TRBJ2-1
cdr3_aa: CASAQLAGVYNEQFF
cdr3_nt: TGTGCCAGTGCGCAACTAGCGGGGGTCTACAATGAGCAGTTCTTC

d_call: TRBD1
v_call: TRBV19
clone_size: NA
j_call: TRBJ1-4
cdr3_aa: CASSPQGFEKLFF
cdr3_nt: TGTGCCAGTAGTCCACAGGGGTTTGAAAAACTGTTTTTT

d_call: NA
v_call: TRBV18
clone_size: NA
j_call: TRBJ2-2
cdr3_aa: CASSRGQSNTGELFF
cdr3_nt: TGTGCCAGCTCACGTGGACAATCGAACACCGGGGAGCTGTTTTTT

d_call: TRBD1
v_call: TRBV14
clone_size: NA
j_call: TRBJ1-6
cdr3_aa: CASSHLGTGGSPLHF
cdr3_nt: TGTGCCAGCAGCCACCTCGGGACAGGGGGTTCACCCCTCCACTTT

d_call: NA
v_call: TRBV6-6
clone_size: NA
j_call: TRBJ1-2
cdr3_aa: CASSSTKTEGYTF
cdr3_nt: TGTGCCAGCAGTTCTACCAAGACAGAAGGCTACACCTTC

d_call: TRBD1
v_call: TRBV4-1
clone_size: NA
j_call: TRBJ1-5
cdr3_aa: CASSQGTGVGNQPQHF
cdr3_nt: TGCGCCAGCAGCCAAGGGACAGGGGTAGGCAATCAGCCCCAGCATTTT

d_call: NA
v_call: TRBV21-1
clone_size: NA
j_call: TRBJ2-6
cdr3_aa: CASDPRGVSGANVLTF
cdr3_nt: TGTGCCAGCGACCCTAGAGGGGTGTCTGGGGCCAACGTCCTGACTTTC

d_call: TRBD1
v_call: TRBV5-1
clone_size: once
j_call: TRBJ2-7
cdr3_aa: CASSLGGTGNEQYF
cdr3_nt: TGCGCCAGCAGCTTGGGTGGGACAGGGAACGAGCAGTACTTC

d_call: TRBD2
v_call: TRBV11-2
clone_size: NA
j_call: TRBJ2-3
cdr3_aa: CASSLLGRAPDTQYF
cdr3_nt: TGTGCCAGCAGCTTACTCGGGAGGGCCCCAGATACGCAGTATTTT

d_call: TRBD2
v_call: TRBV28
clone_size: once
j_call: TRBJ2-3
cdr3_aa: CASSLYGRVDTQYF
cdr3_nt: TGTGCCAGCAGTTTATACGGGAGGGTGGATACGCAGTATTTT

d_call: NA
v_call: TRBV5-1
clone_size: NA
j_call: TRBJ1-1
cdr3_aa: CASSLEWGNTEAFF
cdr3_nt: TGCGCCAGCAGCTTGGAATGGGGGAACACTGAAGCTTTCTTT

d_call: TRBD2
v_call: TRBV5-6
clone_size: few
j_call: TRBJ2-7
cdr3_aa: CASSLAGGAISYEQYF
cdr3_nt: TGTGCCAGCAGTTTGGCGGGAGGAGCTATCTCCTACGAGCAGTACTTC

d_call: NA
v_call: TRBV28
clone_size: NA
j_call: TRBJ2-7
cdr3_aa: CASSLRPPPAEQYF
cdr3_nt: TGTGCCAGCAGTTTAAGGCCACCTCCAGCCGAGCAGTACTTC

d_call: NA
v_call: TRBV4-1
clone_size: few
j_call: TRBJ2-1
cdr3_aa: CASRPGRDQWNEQFF
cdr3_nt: TGCGCCAGCAGGCCAGGTCGCGACCAATGGAATGAGCAGTTCTTC

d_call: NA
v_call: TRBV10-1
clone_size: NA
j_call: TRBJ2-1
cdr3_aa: CASSESPDMEFF
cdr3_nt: TGCGCCAGCAGTGAGTCGCCGGATATGGAGTTCTTC

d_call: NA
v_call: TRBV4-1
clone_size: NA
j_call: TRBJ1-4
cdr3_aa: CASSQEGGGFGEKLFF
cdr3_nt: TGCGCCAGCAGCCAAGAGGGCGGCGGCTTCGGGGAAAAACTGTTTTTT

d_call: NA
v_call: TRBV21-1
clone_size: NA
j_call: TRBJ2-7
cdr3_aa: CASSKWGSPGTYEQYF
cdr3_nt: TGTGCCAGCAGCAAGTGGGGGTCCCCGGGTACCTACGAGCAGTACTTC

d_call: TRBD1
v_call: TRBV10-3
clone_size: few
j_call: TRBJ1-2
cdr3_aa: CAIQDRDYGYTF
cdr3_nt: TGTGCCATCCAGGACAGGGACTATGGCTACACCTTC

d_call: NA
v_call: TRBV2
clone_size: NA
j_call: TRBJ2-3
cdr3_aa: CASIYRPGTQYF
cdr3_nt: TGTGCCAGCATCTATAGACCGGGTACGCAGTATTTT

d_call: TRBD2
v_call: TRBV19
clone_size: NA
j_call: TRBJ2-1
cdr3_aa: CASQGGTSGIYEQFF
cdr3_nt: TGTGCCTCCCAAGGGGGGACTAGCGGAATATATGAGCAGTTCTTC

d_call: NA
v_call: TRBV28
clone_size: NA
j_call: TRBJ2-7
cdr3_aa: CASSFRQGRTEYF
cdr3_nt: TGTGCCAGCAGTTTTAGGCAGGGAAGGACTGAGTACTTC

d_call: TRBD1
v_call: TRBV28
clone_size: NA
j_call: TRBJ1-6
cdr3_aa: CASSPFRAGGNSPLHF
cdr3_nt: TGTGCCAGCAGTCCATTTCGTGCAGGGGGCAATTCACCCCTCCACTTT

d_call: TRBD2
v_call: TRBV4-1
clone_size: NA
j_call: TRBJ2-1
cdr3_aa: CASSQGLAGGANEQFF
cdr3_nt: TGCGCCAGCAGCCAAGGTCTAGCGGGAGGGGCGAATGAGCAGTTCTTC

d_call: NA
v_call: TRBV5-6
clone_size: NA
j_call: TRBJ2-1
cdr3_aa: CASSFFVNEQFF
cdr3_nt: TGTGCCAGCAGCTTCTTTGTGAATGAGCAGTTCTTC

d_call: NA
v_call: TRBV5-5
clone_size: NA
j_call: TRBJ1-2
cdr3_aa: CASSPDRNYGYTF
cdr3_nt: TGTGCCAGCAGCCCGGATCGAAACTATGGCTACACCTTC

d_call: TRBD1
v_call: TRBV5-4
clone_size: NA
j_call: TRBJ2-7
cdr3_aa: CASSYGQGRDEQYF
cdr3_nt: TGTGCCAGCAGCTACGGACAGGGTCGCGACGAGCAGTACTTC

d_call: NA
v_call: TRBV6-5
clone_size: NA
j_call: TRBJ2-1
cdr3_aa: CASTLSGAPYNEQFF
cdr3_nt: TGTGCCAGCACTTTATCAGGGGCGCCTTACAATGAGCAGTTCTTC

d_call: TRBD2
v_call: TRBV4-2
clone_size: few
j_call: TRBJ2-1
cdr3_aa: CASSPLIAGFGDEQFF
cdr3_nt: TGTGCCAGCAGCCCCCTCATAGCGGGATTCGGAGATGAGCAGTTCTTC

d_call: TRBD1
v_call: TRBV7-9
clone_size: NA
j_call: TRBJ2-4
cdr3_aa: CASSLGGPGQKNIQYF
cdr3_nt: TGTGCCAGCAGCTTAGGGGGGCCGGGACAGAAAAACATTCAGTACTTC

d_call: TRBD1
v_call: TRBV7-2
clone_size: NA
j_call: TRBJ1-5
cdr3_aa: CASSLRQGERPQHF
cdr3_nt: TGTGCCAGCAGCCTAAGACAGGGCGAACGGCCCCAGCATTTT

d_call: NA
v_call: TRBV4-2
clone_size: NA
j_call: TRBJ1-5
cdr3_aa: CASSQGGRGLGMGQPQHF
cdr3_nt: TGTGCCAGCAGCCAAGGGGGGCGGGGTCTCGGTATGGGTCAGCCCCAGCATTTT

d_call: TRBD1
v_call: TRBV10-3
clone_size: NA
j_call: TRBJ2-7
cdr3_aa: CAISESRAGGTYEQYF
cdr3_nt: TGTGCCATCAGTGAGTCGAGGGCAGGGGGTACCTACGAGCAGTACTTC

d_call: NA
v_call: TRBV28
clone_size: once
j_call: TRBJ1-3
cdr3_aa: CASSLLTSGNTIYF
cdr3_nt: TGTGCCAGCAGTTTATTAACCTCTGGAAACACCATATATTTT

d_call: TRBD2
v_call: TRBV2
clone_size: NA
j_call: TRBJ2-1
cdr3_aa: CASLPGLDSREQFF
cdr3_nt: TGTGCCAGCTTGCCGGGACTAGACTCTAGGGAGCAGTTCTTC

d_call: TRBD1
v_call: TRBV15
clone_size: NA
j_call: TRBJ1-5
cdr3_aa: CATSRTGDQPQHF
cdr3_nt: TGTGCCACCAGCAGAACAGGGGATCAGCCCCAGCATTTT

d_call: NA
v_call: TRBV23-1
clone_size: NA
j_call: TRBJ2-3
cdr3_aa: CASSGRLLLTDTQYF
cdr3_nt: TGCGCCAGCAGTGGGAGACTACTTCTCACAGATACGCAGTATTTT